These T cell receptor beta chains were read from a single sample in a study of beta chain features in type 1 diabetes. Sequencing used immunoSEQ multiplex PCR; TCRdb keeps in-frame clones, though not all of them. The table records around 140,000 clones, approximately 10% of them present only once. The specimen was central memory CD4+ T cells from blood. Every receptor here comes from a man aged 25-45 years with type 1 diabetes. The CDR3 runs from the conserved cysteine through the conserved F or W.

J	V	CDR3
TRBJ2-3	TRBV5-6	CASSSTTEADTQYF
TRBJ2-1	TRBV2	CASGRGSSYNEQFF
TRBJ1-1	TRBV7-2	CASSLDRGGTEAFF
TRBJ1-6	TRBV4-3	CASSQDRTEYNSPLHF
TRBJ2-3	TRBV6-5	CASGKRGPGADTQYF
TRBJ1-1	TRBV30	CACRSPWRGYLAFF
TRBJ2-2	TRBV5-1	CASRQDATGELFF
TRBJ1-5	TRBV6-1	CASEGEWNQPQHF
TRBJ1-5	TRBV4-1	CASSQPGRDDQPQHF
TRBJ2-3	TRBV5-4	CAIPIGRGGFTDTQYF
TRBJ2-2	TRBV5-5	CASRVTGSNTGELFF
TRBJ2-1	TRBV7-3	CASSTGQGRGSEQFF
TRBJ2-3	TRBV5-4	CASSTGGVTDTQYF
TRBJ1-1	TRBV2	CASSPGESATEAFF
TRBJ1-1	TRBV7-9	CASRADRDAFF
TRBJ2-5	TRBV7-9	CASRRGTGETQYF
TRBJ1-6	TRBV6-1	CASSYGTFFHF
TRBJ2-5	TRBV7-9	CASSAQGETQYF
TRBJ1-1	TRBV5-4	CASSYRGTEAFF
TRBJ1-6	TRBV19	CASRRLLDGTGDSPLHF
TRBJ2-7	TRBV27	CASSLKRQSYEQYF
TRBJ1-1	TRBV7-9	CASSRGDLNTEAFF
TRBJ1-1	TRBV28	CASTQGGTEAFF
TRBJ2-1	TRBV7-3	CASSLGETGIRNEQFF
TRBJ2-1	TRBV11-2	CASSPTSGEQFF
TRBJ2-5	TRBV7-2	CASSFSEGTQYF
TRBJ2-5	TRBV2	CASTGQSQETQYF
TRBJ1-6	TRBV30	CAWSQGAQRSPLHF
TRBJ2-1	TRBV5-1	CASSLGAAGEQFF
TRBJ2-2	TRBV19	CASSRQGANTGELFF
TRBJ1-1	TRBV4-1	CASSLTGGNTEAFF
TRBJ1-3	TRBV28	CASSDPAAGNTIYF
TRBJ1-2	TRBV29-1	CSVGQDYGYTF
TRBJ2-1	TRBV19	CASSRSGQGYNEQFF
TRBJ1-6	TRBV7-2	CASSLARQSPLHF
TRBJ2-5	TRBV7-3	CASSLNTYEETQYF
TRBJ2-5	TRBV5-4	CASSLGGQETQYF
TRBJ2-1	TRBV5-1	CASSLNSGYNEQFF
TRBJ2-7	TRBV11-2	CASSFGDRRRYEQYF
TRBJ2-3	TRBV30	CAWSVGSGSADTQYF
TRBJ1-2	TRBV11-2	CASSLARVDGYTF
TRBJ2-6	TRBV28	CASSLSPRQAGANVLTF
TRBJ2-1	TRBV2	CASSDPAYNEQFF
TRBJ2-7	TRBV20-1	CSADRGDEQYF
TRBJ2-7	TRBV2	CASRGTAEQYF